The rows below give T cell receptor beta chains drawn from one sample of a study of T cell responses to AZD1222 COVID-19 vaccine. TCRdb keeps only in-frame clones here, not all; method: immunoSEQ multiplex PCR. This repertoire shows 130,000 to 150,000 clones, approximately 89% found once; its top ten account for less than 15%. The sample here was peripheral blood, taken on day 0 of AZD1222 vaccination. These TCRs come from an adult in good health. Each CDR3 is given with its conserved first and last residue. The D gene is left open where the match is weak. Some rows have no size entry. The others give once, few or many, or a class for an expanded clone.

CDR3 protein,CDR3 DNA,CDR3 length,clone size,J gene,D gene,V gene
CASSADRFGNTEAFF,TGTGCCAGTAGTGCCGACAGGTTTGGGAACACTGAAGCTTTCTTT,15,-,TRBJ1-1,-,TRBV19
CASSLTPGTKYFF,TGTGCCAGCAGCTTAACACCCGGGACCAAGTATTTCTTT,13,-,TRBJ1-1,-,TRBV11-2
CASSLTKTPNQPQHF,TGTGCCAGCTCACTTACGAAGACACCCAATCAGCCCCAGCATTTT,15,-,TRBJ1-5,-,TRBV18
CASSEMGLLGGDTQYF,TGTGCCAGCAGTGAAATGGGACTCCTCGGGGGAGATACGCAGTATTTT,16,-,TRBJ2-3,-,TRBV6-1
CASSLDSNSETQYF,TGTGCCAGCAGCTTGGACTCGAACTCGGAGACCCAGTACTTC,14,-,TRBJ2-5,-,TRBV7-2
CASWGGRGEAFF,TGTGCCAGTTGGGGGGGTCGGGGCGAAGCTTTCTTT,12,-,TRBJ1-1,-,TRBV18
CATSAQGGETQYF,TGTGCCACCAGTGCTCAGGGGGGAGAGACCCAGTACTTC,13,-,TRBJ2-5,-,TRBV24-1
CASSHSGGASDTQYF,TGTGCCAGCAGCCATAGCGGGGGGGCCTCAGATACGCAGTATTTT,15,few,TRBJ2-3,TRBD2,TRBV6-4
CASSNVGGSTDTQYF,TGTGCCAGCAGTAATGTGGGGGGGAGCACAGATACGCAGTATTTT,15,-,TRBJ2-3,TRBD2,TRBV2
CASSPEGLGTDTQYF,TGTGCCAGCTCACCAGAGGGGTTGGGAACAGATACGCAGTATTTT,15,-,TRBJ2-3,-,TRBV18